Listed here are 29 T cell receptor beta chains from one sample, sequenced in a study of blood T cell repertoires in COVID-19. Method: immunoSEQ multiplex PCR; TCRdb's copy keeps in-frame clones and lacks some. The profile covers about 400,000 clones, with around 88% appearing a single time and just over 7% taken by the ten largest. The sample consisted of peripheral blood. The source of these receptors is a woman in her sixties or seventies with COVID-19, enrolled during active disease.

This clone has only one observation. The chain carries TRBV12-3 or TRBV12-4 and TRBJ1-2, with TRBD1 as a possible D gene (5 bases). The ends were cut back, 5 bases at V and 4 bases at J, with 11 bases in the middle. The CDR3 covers 13 residues. DNA of the CDR3: TGTGCCAGCAGTCCCGCTGACAGCTATGGCTACACCTTC. It yields the protein CASSPADSYGYTF.

V and J are TRBV6-5 and TRBJ1-2; D remains unclear. CDR3 size: 14 residues. V lost 5 bases, J lost 4 bases, and 14 bases lay in between. Germline V gives CDR1 MNHEY, CDR2 SVGAGI. In nucleotides, the CDR3 is TGTGCCAGCAGTAAACAGTCGATGCTCTATGGCTACACCTTC. Amino acids: CASSKQSMLYGYTF.

This clone appeared a few times. The V and J genes are TRBV5-4 and TRBJ2-5; 13 bases fit TRBD2. The CDR3 runs 15 residues. The germline CDR1 and CDR2 sequences are SGHNT and YYREEE (reference sequence). The ends lost 4 bases at V and 5 bases at J; junction bases unmatched: 5. CDR3 DNA: TGTGCCAGCAGCCCGGGACTAGCGGGGATCGAGACCCAGTACTTC. Residues: CASSPGLAGIETQYF. The whole variable domain, filled in from reference TRBV5-4 and TRBJ2-5, reads ETGVTQSPTHLIKTRGQQVTLRCSSQSGHNTVSWYQQALGQGPQFIFQYYREEENGRGNFPPRFSGLQFPNYSSELNVNALELDDSALYLCASSPGLAGIETQYFGPGTRLLVL.

The V gene is TRBV4-3, the J gene TRBJ2-2, with a possible D match to TRBD1 (7 bases). V was pared by 0 bases and J by 4 bases, with 15 bases between. This CDR3 has 17 residues. In germline, CDR1 is LGHNA, CDR2 YSLEER. DNA of the CDR3: TGCGCCAGCAGCCAAGAGCAGGGGGGCGTCGGCACCGGGGAGCTGTTTTTT. Translating gives CASSQEQGGVGTGELFF.

This sequence joins TRBV5-6 and TRBJ2-1, with D maybe TRBD2 (5 bases). The CDR3 sequence is 16 residues long. V shed 0 bases and J shed 6 bases, with 16 bases lying between them. Germline CDR1 reads SGHDT; CDR2 reads YYEEEE. The CDR3: CASSLGRARFLNEQFF. CDR3 in DNA: TGTGCCAGCAGCTTGGGGCGGGCGAGATTTCTCAATGAGCAGTTCTTC.

This chain joins TRBV7-9 and TRBJ2-3; 8 bases are a match to TRBD1. CDR1 is SEHNR and CDR2 is FQNEAQ in the germline V gene (reference sequence). CDR3 size: 14 residues. V gave up 5 bases and J gave up 6 bases; unmatched junction bases: 7. DNA of the CDR3: TGTGCCAGCAGCCATGGACAGGGTTTGGATACGCAGTATTTT. This translates into CASSHGQGLDTQYF.

The chain links TRBV6-5 to TRBJ2-3; D possibly corresponds to TRBD2 (6 bases). Germline CDR1 is MNHEY and CDR2 is SVGAGI. The CDR3 has 11 amino acids. Trimming removed 9 bases from V and 6 bases from J, with 10 bases in between. DNA of the CDR3: TGTGCCAGTATGGAGGGGGATACGCAGTATTTT. Its protein product is CASMEGDTQYF.

The chain links TRBV27 to TRBJ1-1; 7 bases are shared with TRBD1. The CDR3 is 14 residues long. Germline values: CDR1 MNHEY, CDR2 SMNVEV (reference sequence). V lost 7 bases to trimming and J lost 1 base; unmatched junction nucleotides: 6. This chain's CDR3 is CASIKQGQNTEAFF. CDR3 nucleotide sequence: TGTGCCAGCATTAAACAGGGGCAGAACACTGAAGCTTTCTTT.

The chain carries TRBV3-1 (or the pseudogene TRBV3-2) and TRBJ1-1, with a possible D match to TRBD1 (5 bases). The CDR3 spans 12 residues. Germline assignment: CDR1 LGHDT and CDR2 YNNKEL (reference sequence). V lost 4 bases and J 6 bases, leaving 9 bases between the germline ends. The CDR3 sequence is CASSRQFSEAFF. The CDR3 region has the DNA TGTGCCAGCAGCCGACAGTTCTCTGAAGCTTTCTTT.

The rearrangement joins TRBV30 to TRBJ2-1; D may be TRBD1 (5 bases). The CDR3 covers 11 residues. V was pared by 4 bases and J by 4 bases, with 5 bases between. The germline V gene encodes CDR1 GTSNPN and CDR2 SVGIG (reference sequence). The CDR3 region has the DNA TGTGCCTGGAAGGGGTACAATGAGCAGTTCTTC. Protein sequence: CAWKGYNEQFF.

This rearrangement joins TRBV11-3 to TRBJ2-3, with D perhaps matching TRBD2 (6 bases). The CDR3 runs to 17 residues. Trimming left V 2 bases short and J 1 base short, with 16 bases between. The germline CDR1 and CDR2 sequences are SGHNT and YENEEA. The CDR3 protein is CASSLPLAAGRTDTQYF. CDR3 DNA: TGTGCCAGCAGCTTACCGCTGGCGGCGGGGCGCACAGATACGCAGTATTTT.

The chain has TRBV9 and TRBJ2-1, with a weak D call TRBD1 (5 bases). The CDR3 is 13 residues long. CDR1 and CDR2 (germline): SGDLS, YYNGEE. The germline V and J ends were trimmed by 3 bases and 5 bases, with 9 bases remaining between them. The CDR3 sequence: CASSARTHNEQFF. The CDR3 coding sequence is TGTGCCAGCAGCGCCAGGACACACAATGAGCAGTTCTTC.

This clone showed up just once. CDR3 protein: CASSRDFGYTF. CDR3 nucleotides: TGTGCCAGTAGTCGGGATTTTGGCTACACCTTC. The V gene is TRBV19, the J gene TRBJ1-2; D unresolved. The V end was cut by 5 bases, the J end by 7 bases, with 8 bases between. CDR1 LNHDA and CDR2 SQIVND come from the germline V gene (reference sequence). This CDR3 region has 11 residues. The whole variable domain, filled in from reference TRBV19 and TRBJ1-2, reads DGGITQSPKYLFRKEGQNVTLSCEQNLNHDAMYWYRQDPGQGLRLIYYSQIVNDFQKGDIAEGYSVSREKKESFPLTVTSAQKNPTAFYLCASSRDFGYTFGSGTRLTVV.

The chain uses TRBV12-5 and TRBJ1-5; maybe TRBD1 (6 bases). The CDR3 has 16 amino acids. The germline V gene has CDR1 LGHNT and CDR2 FRNRAP. Trimming pared 3 bases from V and 3 bases from J, leaving 15 bases between. The CDR3 bases are TGTGCTAGTGGTTTTATACAGGGAGGGGACAATCAGCCCCAGCATTTT. Translated: CASGFIQGGDNQPQHF.

The V call is TRBV5-6, the J call TRBJ1-2, with 7 bases matching TRBD1. V was pared by 4 bases and J by 2 bases, with 8 bases of the junction left unmatched. This CDR3 comprises 15 residues. Germline values: CDR1 SGHDT, CDR2 YYEEEE. CDR3 nucleotide sequence: TGTGCCAGCAGCCGGATGGGACAGTTAAACTATGGCTACACCTTC. Translating gives CASSRMGQLNYGYTF.

V usage is TRBV27 and J usage is TRBJ1-2, with TRBD1 matching over 9 bases. This CDR3 has 14 amino acids. The V gene's germline CDR1 is MNHEY and CDR2 SMNVEV (reference sequence). V was clipped by 5 bases and J by 3 bases; unmatched bases: 4. The CDR3 here is CASSTTGGDYGYTF. The CDR3, as DNA: TGTGCCAGCAGTACTACAGGGGGCGACTATGGCTACACCTTC.

The chain has TRBV5-1 and TRBJ2-5, with 15 nucleotides matching TRBD2. There are 16 residues in the CDR3. V was clipped by 4 bases and J by 7 bases; unmatched bases: 8. Germline V CDR1 and CDR2: SGHRS, YFSETQ. The CDR3 DNA sequence: TGCGCCAGCAGCCGGGGACTAGCGGGGGGCCTCGGGACCCAGTACTTC. This translates into CASSRGLAGGLGTQYF.

The chain uses TRBV7-9 and TRBJ2-3; no clear D. The CDR3 consists of 15 residues. The V gene lost 5 bases and the J gene lost 0 bases, with 12 bases spanning the gap. Germline CDR1 reads SEHNR; CDR2 reads FQNEAQ (reference sequence). CDR3 loop: CASSRDGGSTDTQYF. CDR3 nucleotide sequence: TGTGCCAGCAGCCGCGATGGCGGAAGCACAGATACGCAGTATTTT. Looking up the rest from reference TRBV7-9 and TRBJ2-3 gives the full variable domain: DTGVSQNPRHKITKRGQNVTFRCDPISEHNRLYWYRQTLGQGPEFLTYFQNEAQLEKSRLLSDRFSAERPKGSFSTLEIQRTEQGDSAMYLCASSRDGGSTDTQYFGPGTRLTVL.

The CDR3 coding sequence is TGTGCCAGCAGCAAAGCCGGGCACAGGGGGCGTAATTCACCCCTCCACTTT. Protein sequence: CASSKAGHRGRNSPLHF. The rearrangement joins TRBV21-1 to TRBJ1-6; the D segment call TRBD1 is taken from the table without a DNA check. TRBV21-1 is a listed pseudogene. The CDR3 is 17 amino acids.

The CDR3 spells CASFYWSTSYNEQFF. The CDR3 bases are TGTGCCAGCTTTTACTGGAGTACCTCCTACAATGAGCAGTTCTTC. The J gene is TRBJ2-1, the V gene TRBV7-9; D not resolved. This CDR3 has 15 residues. CDR1 SEHNR and CDR2 FQNEAQ come from the germline V gene (reference sequence). V was cut by 8 bases and J by 0 bases, with 14 bases left in between.

This sequence joins TRBV5-4 and TRBJ2-1; TRBD2 matches 7 bases. CDR3 length equals 17 residues. The germline gives CDR1 SGHNT, CDR2 YYREEE (reference sequence). The V and J ends lost 4 bases and 4 bases, in that order; junction bases with no gene match: 14. This CDR3 reads CASSALIRAGPYNEQFF. CDR3 bases: TGTGCCAGCAGCGCCTTGATACGAGCGGGGCCATACAATGAGCAGTTCTTC.

The chain carries TRBV5-6 and TRBJ1-5; D is perhaps TRBD1 (6 bases). From germline, CDR1 is SGHDT and CDR2 YYEEEE. The CDR3 has 16 amino acids. Deletions cut 0 bases from V and 7 bases from J, with 17 bases between. The CDR3 region is CASSLAWGGRGQPQHF. As DNA, the CDR3 is TGTGCCAGCAGCTTGGCTTGGGGGGGCAGAGGACAGCCCCAGCATTTT. Full variable domain (rest looked up from reference TRBV5-6 and TRBJ1-5): DAGVTQSPTHLIKTRGQQVTLRCSPKSGHDTVSWYQQALGQGPQFIFQYYEEEERQRGNFPDRFSGHQFPNYSSELNVNALLLGDSALYLCASSLAWGGRGQPQHFGDGTRLSIL.

This chain connects TRBV5-1 to TRBJ1-1, with D perhaps TRBD1 (6 bases). With 10 bases removed from V and 7 bases from J, the gap between germline ends came to 17 bases. The CDR3 consists of 12 residues. Germline V CDR1 and CDR2: SGHRS, YFSETQ. The CDR3 nucleotides read TGCGCCTCCCGGAGGGGGGAGGGTGAAGCTTTCTTT. Protein product: CASRRGEGEAFF. The complete variable domain, with remaining parts taken from reference TRBV5-1 and TRBJ1-1, reads KAGVTQTPRYLIKTRGQQVTLSCSPISGHRSVSWYQQTPGQGLQFLFEYFSETQRNKGNFPGRFSGRQFSNSRSEMNVSTLELGDSALYLCASRRGEGEAFFGQGTRLTVV.

The chain links TRBV7-2 to TRBJ2-1, with 11 nucleotides matching TRBD2. Trimming took 10 bases from V and 7 from J; bases not matched to a gene: 9. CDR3 length equals 14 residues. Germline lookup yields CDR1 SGHTA and CDR2 FQGNSA. CDR3 residues: CATSGTSGWNEQFF. CDR3 nucleotides: TGTGCCACCTCCGGGACTAGCGGTTGGAATGAGCAGTTCTTC.

The V and J genes are TRBV24-1 and TRBJ2-2; D gene uncertain. Trimming took off 1 base at V and 2 bases at J, with 7 bases between the two ends. Per germline, CDR1 KGHDR and CDR2 SFDVKD. CDR3 length: 15 amino acids. CDR3 coding DNA: TGTGCCACCAGTGATTTTGCAGATAACACCGGGGAGCTGTTTTTT. It codes for CATSDFADNTGELFF.

A note on this clone: The sample contains more than one DNA sequence encoding this CDR3. The chain has TRBV11-3 and TRBJ2-7; D is unclear. CDR3 length: 14 amino acids. With 1 base removed from V and 3 bases from J, the gap between germline ends came to 10 bases. Germline V lookup: CDR1 SGHNT, CDR2 YENEEA. The CDR3 is CASSLGRGNYEQYF. DNA of the CDR3: TGTGCCAGCAGCTTAGGTCGTGGCAACTACGAGCAGTACTTC.

This clone has just one count. The V and J genes are TRBV11-2 and TRBJ2-7; a possible D gene is TRBD2 (7 bases). Per the germline V gene, CDR1 is SGHAT and CDR2 is FQNNGV. There are 15 residues in the CDR3. Trimming removed 4 bases from V and 4 bases from J, with 17 bases in between. The CDR3 is CASSWTSGGQYEQYF. CDR3 in DNA: TGTGCCAGCAGCTGGACCTCGGGGGGCCAATACGAGCAGTACTTC.

The chain couples TRBV4-1 to TRBJ2-7; 8 nucleotides match TRBD1. This CDR3 is 15 amino acids long. Trimming at V came to 1 base and at J to 7 bases, leaving 9 bases not matched to a gene. From germline, CDR1 is MGHRA and CDR2 YSYEKL. In nucleotides, the CDR3 is TGCGCCAGCAGCCAAGGAGACGGACAGGGTTTGGAGCAGTACTTC. Translating it yields CASSQGDGQGLEQYF.

This clone was found once. Here the CDR3 DNA reads TGTGCCAGCTCACCACTAGAGGCGAACACCGGGGAGCTGTTTTTT. It is translated as CASSPLEANTGELFF. The J gene is TRBJ2-2, the V gene TRBV18; D unresolved. Germline assignment: CDR1 KGHSH and CDR2 LQKENI. The length of the CDR3 is 15 residues. Trimming cost V 1 base and J 0 bases, with 6 bases left between them.